This record covers a single T cell receptor beta chain. No antigen is known for it. The table came from immunoSEQ multiplex PCR; TCRdb's copy has only in-frame clones and leaves some out. This table holds about 94,000 clones, roughly 84% found once. The CDR3 loop spans 15 amino acids. Germline trimming cut 0 bases from V and 11 bases from J; bases unmatched to any gene: 6. Germline V gene data show CDR1 as WNHNN and CDR2 as SYGVQD (reference sequence). This specimen comes from a study of OX40 agonist ivuxolimab in advanced cancers. Study overall: The study treated patients with ivuxolimab, an agonistic anti-OX40 (CD134) antibody. Patients assigned to dose escalation were diagnosed with hepatocellular carcinoma, melanoma, renal cell or head and neck cancer. Males comprised about 84% of the group, whose mean age was about 62 years (range roughly 20 to 90).

Overall study findings and caveats: Antigen targets of the expanded peripheral T cells went undetermined.

The chain carries TRBV10-1 and TRBJ2-1; 11 nucleotides line up with TRBD2. The sequence came from an adult with an advanced solid tumor such as melanoma, head and neck, liver or kidney cancer. Sequencing used CD4+ or CD8+ T cells sorted from blood, obtained in a trial of the OX40 agonist ivuxolimab. This CDR3 is CASSESGTSGQKQFF. In DNA form, the CDR3 reads TGCGCCAGCAGTGAGTCGGGGACTAGCGGTCAAAAGCAGTTCTTC.